These T cell receptor beta chains were read from a single sample in a study of OX40 agonist ivuxolimab in advanced cancers. Sequencing was performed with immunoSEQ multiplex PCR; in TCRdb, only in-frame clones are kept and a portion is missing. The sample lists around 46,000 clones; 85% to 90% were seen once. The sequencing here drew on CD4+ or CD8+ T cells sorted from blood, taken in a trial of the OX40 agonist ivuxolimab. The receptors derive from an adult with an advanced solid tumor such as melanoma, head and neck, liver or kidney cancer. Both conserved end residues are part of each CDR3. Each record gives: CDR3 DNA, CDR3 protein, D gene, clone size, J gene, V gene. D genes are given only for firm matches. Size is stated for part of the rows, as once, few or many counts, or as a class when the clone is expanded.

CDR3nt: TGTGCCAGTAGTATCCCCTATGGGAGCAATCAGCCCCAGCATTTT
CDR3aa: CASSIPYGSNQPQHF
d_gene: NA
abundance: NA
j_gene: TRBJ1-5
v_gene: TRBV19

CDR3nt: TGCGCCAGCAGTCAAATCGGGGATAGAGGGTGCTGTTACACTGAAGCTTTCTTT
CDR3aa: CASSQIGDRGCCYTEAFF
d_gene: NA
abundance: NA
j_gene: TRBJ1-1
v_gene: TRBV23-1

CDR3nt: TGTGCCAGCTCACCACCGAGTCTGGGCTCGAGAACCGGGGAGCTGTTTTTT
CDR3aa: CASSPPSLGSRTGELFF
d_gene: NA
abundance: few
j_gene: TRBJ2-2
v_gene: TRBV18

CDR3nt: TGTGCCAGCAGGGAAGGACAGAACTCCTACAATGAGCAGTTCTTC
CDR3aa: CASREGQNSYNEQFF
d_gene: NA
abundance: NA
j_gene: TRBJ2-1
v_gene: TRBV2

CDR3nt: TGTGCCAGCAGCCGGCTTGGGGACTATGGCTACACCTTC
CDR3aa: CASSRLGDYGYTF
d_gene: NA
abundance: NA
j_gene: TRBJ1-2
v_gene: TRBV5-6

CDR3nt: TGTGCCAGTAGTCCCAGAGCTAATGAAAAACTGTTTTTT
CDR3aa: CASSPRANEKLFF
d_gene: NA
abundance: NA
j_gene: TRBJ1-4
v_gene: TRBV19

CDR3nt: TGTGCCAGCAGCTTAGCACAGGCGAACACTGAAGCTTTCTTT
CDR3aa: CASSLAQANTEAFF
d_gene: NA
abundance: NA
j_gene: TRBJ1-1
v_gene: TRBV7-6

CDR3nt: TGTGCCAGCAGCCGTTTGACTAGCGGGTTATACAATGAGCAGTTCTTC
CDR3aa: CASSRLTSGLYNEQFF
d_gene: TRBD2
abundance: NA
j_gene: TRBJ2-1
v_gene: TRBV7-9

CDR3nt: TGTGCCAGCAGTTTTAGTGTAGGGGGCTCCGGAAACACCATATATTTT
CDR3aa: CASSFSVGGSGNTIYF
d_gene: TRBD1
abundance: NA
j_gene: TRBJ1-3
v_gene: TRBV28

CDR3nt: TGTGCCTGGAGTGTACTGAGTGGCACAGATACGCAGTATTTT
CDR3aa: CAWSVLSGTDTQYF
d_gene: NA
abundance: NA
j_gene: TRBJ2-3
v_gene: TRBV30

CDR3nt: TGTGCCAGCAGCCACGAGGTAGCGGGGAGCACAGATACGCAGTATTTT
CDR3aa: CASSHEVAGSTDTQYF
d_gene: TRBD2
abundance: NA
j_gene: TRBJ2-3
v_gene: TRBV2

CDR3nt: TGTGCCAGCAGCCAAGGCCCCGCGCACAGGGAGGATGGGGGTCAGCCCCAGCATTTT
CDR3aa: CASSQGPAHREDGGQPQHF
d_gene: NA
abundance: NA
j_gene: TRBJ1-5
v_gene: TRBV4-2

CDR3nt: TGTGCCAGCAGTTACCCCTCACTAGCGGTCGCAGATACGCAGTATTTT
CDR3aa: CASSYPSLAVADTQYF
d_gene: TRBD2
abundance: NA
j_gene: TRBJ2-3
v_gene: TRBV6-6

CDR3nt: TGTGCCAGCACCATATACCCCCCGGGACCGAACACTGAAGCTTTCTTT
CDR3aa: CASTIYPPGPNTEAFF
d_gene: NA
abundance: NA
j_gene: TRBJ1-1
v_gene: TRBV5-6

CDR3nt: TGTGCCAGCTCACCACTAGGGGCGGTGGACATTCAGTACTTC
CDR3aa: CASSPLGAVDIQYF
d_gene: NA
abundance: NA
j_gene: TRBJ2-4
v_gene: TRBV18

CDR3nt: TGTGCCAGCAGTCAGCTGAACACTGAAGCTTTCTTT
CDR3aa: CASSQLNTEAFF
d_gene: NA
abundance: NA
j_gene: TRBJ1-1
v_gene: TRBV13

CDR3nt: TGTGCCAGCAGTCAGGGGTCGGGGGCCAACACTGAAGCTTTCTTT
CDR3aa: CASSQGSGANTEAFF
d_gene: NA
abundance: NA
j_gene: TRBJ1-1
v_gene: TRBV11-2

CDR3nt: TGTGCCAGCAGCTTATTCGCGGGGGGATCCCGGGGAGAGACCCAGTACTTC
CDR3aa: CASSLFAGGSRGETQYF
d_gene: TRBD2
abundance: NA
j_gene: TRBJ2-5
v_gene: TRBV11-2

CDR3nt: TGCGCCAGCAGCTTGGGCAGGACACCTACCTACGAGCAGTACTTC
CDR3aa: CASSLGRTPTYEQYF
d_gene: NA
abundance: NA
j_gene: TRBJ2-7
v_gene: TRBV5-1

CDR3nt: TGTGCCAGCAGTGACAGGACAGGTGATGGCTACACCTTC
CDR3aa: CASSDRTGDGYTF
d_gene: TRBD1
abundance: NA
j_gene: TRBJ1-2
v_gene: TRBV6-4

CDR3nt: TGTGCCAGCCGGGACAGCCACAATCAGCCCCAGCATTTT
CDR3aa: CASRDSHNQPQHF
d_gene: TRBD1
abundance: once
j_gene: TRBJ1-5
v_gene: TRBV27

CDR3nt: TGTGCCAGCAGCGGGGGACTAGCGGTAAACACCGGGGAGCTGTTTTTT
CDR3aa: CASSGGLAVNTGELFF
d_gene: TRBD2
abundance: once
j_gene: TRBJ2-2
v_gene: TRBV9

CDR3nt: TGTGCCAGCAGCTTATTTTCAGGGGGGGATTATAGCTCCTACAATGAGCAGTTCTTC
CDR3aa: CASSLFSGGDYSSYNEQFF
d_gene: NA
abundance: NA
j_gene: TRBJ2-1
v_gene: TRBV13

CDR3nt: TGTGCCAGCAGTGAGTCGTGGACAGGGCCCGGGGAGCTGTTTTTT
CDR3aa: CASSESWTGPGELFF
d_gene: TRBD1
abundance: NA
j_gene: TRBJ2-2
v_gene: TRBV2

CDR3nt: TGCGCCAGCAGCCCGGGACAGGCGGGGCTTGAGCAGTTCTTC
CDR3aa: CASSPGQAGLEQFF
d_gene: TRBD1
abundance: NA
j_gene: TRBJ2-1
v_gene: TRBV5-1

CDR3nt: TGTGCCAGCAGTTCTAGGGGGGCGTACGAGCAGTACTTC
CDR3aa: CASSSRGAYEQYF
d_gene: NA
abundance: NA
j_gene: TRBJ2-7
v_gene: TRBV27

CDR3nt: TGTGCCAGCAGCCTGGCCTTAAGCTCCTACGAGCAGTACTTC
CDR3aa: CASSLALSSYEQYF
d_gene: NA
abundance: NA
j_gene: TRBJ2-7
v_gene: TRBV6-5

CDR3nt: TGCAGCGCACACTTGCGGGGGGAGCAGTACTTC
CDR3aa: CSAHLRGEQYF
d_gene: TRBD2
abundance: NA
j_gene: TRBJ2-7
v_gene: TRBV29-1

CDR3nt: TGTGCCAGCAGGATACAGGGGTCGGAGTTCTCTGGAAACACCATATATTTT
CDR3aa: CASRIQGSEFSGNTIYF
d_gene: TRBD1
abundance: NA
j_gene: TRBJ1-3
v_gene: TRBV28

CDR3nt: TGCGCCAGCAGCCAAGTAGCGGCGGGCGCCTACGAGCAGTACTTC
CDR3aa: CASSQVAAGAYEQYF
d_gene: NA
abundance: NA
j_gene: TRBJ2-7
v_gene: TRBV4-1

CDR3nt: TGTGCCAGCATGGGACCGGGACTAGCCATCCAAGAGACCCAGTACTTC
CDR3aa: CASMGPGLAIQETQYF
d_gene: TRBD2
abundance: NA
j_gene: TRBJ2-5
v_gene: TRBV28

CDR3nt: TGCGCCAGCAGCCAAGGTGGTAGCGGGAGACCAGATACGCAGTATTTT
CDR3aa: CASSQGGSGRPDTQYF
d_gene: TRBD2
abundance: NA
j_gene: TRBJ2-3
v_gene: TRBV4-1

CDR3nt: TGTGCCAGCCAACAACAGGGGCCAGGGGAGCAGTACTTC
CDR3aa: CASQQQGPGEQYF
d_gene: TRBD1
abundance: NA
j_gene: TRBJ2-7
v_gene: TRBV6-6

CDR3nt: TGTGCCAGCAGTTTAATGTCCCCCGGCCTCGGGGAGACCCAGTACTTC
CDR3aa: CASSLMSPGLGETQYF
d_gene: NA
abundance: NA
j_gene: TRBJ2-5
v_gene: TRBV27

CDR3nt: TGTGCCAGTACCATAGACAGGAGCTCTGGAAACACCATATATTTT
CDR3aa: CASTIDRSSGNTIYF
d_gene: NA
abundance: NA
j_gene: TRBJ1-3
v_gene: TRBV19

CDR3nt: TGTGCCAGCAGCTGGGGGGGAACCGGGGAGCTGTTTTTT
CDR3aa: CASSWGGTGELFF
d_gene: TRBD2
abundance: NA
j_gene: TRBJ2-2
v_gene: TRBV7-9

CDR3nt: TGTGCCAGTAGTACTCGCGGGACAGCCTCCTACGAGCAGTACTTC
CDR3aa: CASSTRGTASYEQYF
d_gene: NA
abundance: NA
j_gene: TRBJ2-7
v_gene: TRBV19

CDR3nt: TGTGCCAGCAGTTATCGCTCAGGGGGCTCGGACGAGCAGTACTTC
CDR3aa: CASSYRSGGSDEQYF
d_gene: TRBD1
abundance: NA
j_gene: TRBJ2-7
v_gene: TRBV6-5

CDR3nt: TGTGCCAGCAGCTTAGTGGGCAGCTCCTACGAGCAGTACTTC
CDR3aa: CASSLVGSSYEQYF
d_gene: NA
abundance: NA
j_gene: TRBJ2-7
v_gene: TRBV7-9

CDR3nt: TGCGCCAGCAGCACCACCGGGACATACTACGAGCAGTACTTC
CDR3aa: CASSTTGTYYEQYF
d_gene: NA
abundance: NA
j_gene: TRBJ2-7
v_gene: TRBV5-1

CDR3nt: TGTGCCAGCAGGAATACAGGGTACGAGCAGTACTTC
CDR3aa: CASRNTGYEQYF
d_gene: NA
abundance: NA
j_gene: TRBJ2-7
v_gene: TRBV27

CDR3nt: TGTGCCAGCAGCTTGGGGCCAGGAACGAATCAGCCCCAGCATTTT
CDR3aa: CASSLGPGTNQPQHF
d_gene: NA
abundance: once
j_gene: TRBJ1-5
v_gene: TRBV5-5

CDR3nt: TGTGCCAGCAGCCAAGATTGGAGGAATCCCTACCTTGAGCAGTACTTC
CDR3aa: CASSQDWRNPYLEQYF
d_gene: NA
abundance: NA
j_gene: TRBJ2-7
v_gene: TRBV5-5